The T cell receptor beta chain under discussion was sequenced for a study of blood T cells in healthy people across ages. General study points: CMV infection status of these donors was not known. Among T cells, TCR beta diversity per million cells dropped roughly linearly as age rose.

About this clonotype: The target antigen is unknown.

The use of a sample-barcoded 5' primer and a J-beta primer mix characterized a second PCR of about 6 to 11 cycles. The template-switch adaptor, which had 12 random nucleotides, put a tag on each cDNA molecule. TCRdb reanalysed the 5' RACE reads using MiXCR and keeps one entry per CDR3 protein. Seen here are 550,000 to 700,000 distinct CDR3 sequences, 27% observed once, and the top ten hold under 20%. Germline lookup yields CDR1 MNHEY and CDR2 SMNVEV (reference sequence). CDR3 length equals 12 residues. This sequence originates from a woman aged 70-85 years in good health. V is TRBV27 and J is TRBJ2-5; no clear D. The J call could be wrong; TRBJ2-1 is a better fit for the DNA end. Sequencing input: blood. CDR3 protein: CASSLWGYEQFF. In nucleotides, the CDR3 is TGTGCCAGCAGTTTATGGGGTTATGAGCAGTTCTTC.